This T cell receptor (beta chain) was identified in a study of radiation and T cells in renal cell carcinoma. Study context: Nephrectomy followed 15 Gy stereotactic body radiation by 4 weeks.

With respect to this clone: Its antigen is not identified.

Time point given: baseline pretreatment blood. Treatment denoted: 15 Gy SBRT to primary tumor, nephrectomy 4 weeks later. Radiation-treated patients gave blood at baseline, week 2 and week 4. The tumor was a clear cell renal cell carcinoma. General study findings and limits: In blood, top tumor clones expanded by 2 weeks, shrinking by 4.

Clones were read by immunoSEQ multiplex PCR, and TCRdb kept only the in-frame ones, dropping some. This sample has 70,000 to 95,000 clones, with over 65% found just once. The material sequenced was blood, taken from a patient whose treatment included radiotherapy and nephrectomy. This TCR was sampled from a man aged 60 to 69 with renal cell carcinoma.

The CDR3 spells CASSTTGGTEAFF. CDR3 nucleotide sequence: TGCGCCAGCAGTACTACAGGGGGAACTGAAGCTTTCTTT. This sequence joins TRBV10-2 and TRBJ1-1; 8 bases agree with TRBD1. The CDR3 is made up of 13 amino acids. CDR1 is WSHSY, CDR2 SAAADI, per germline. After removal of 5 bases from V and 5 bases from J, the junction contained 4 bases not matched to a gene.